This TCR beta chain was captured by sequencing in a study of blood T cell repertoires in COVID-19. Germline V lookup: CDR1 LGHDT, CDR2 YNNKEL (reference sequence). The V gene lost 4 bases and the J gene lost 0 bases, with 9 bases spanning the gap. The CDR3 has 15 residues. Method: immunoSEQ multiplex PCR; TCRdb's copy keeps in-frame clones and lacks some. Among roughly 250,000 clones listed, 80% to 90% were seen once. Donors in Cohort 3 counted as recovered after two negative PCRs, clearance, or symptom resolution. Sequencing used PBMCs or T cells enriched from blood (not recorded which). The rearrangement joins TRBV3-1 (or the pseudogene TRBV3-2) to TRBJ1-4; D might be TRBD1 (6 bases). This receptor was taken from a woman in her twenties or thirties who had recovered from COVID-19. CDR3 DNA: TGTGCCAGCAGCCGGGGGCCTGCAACTAATGAAAAACTGTTTTTT. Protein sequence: CASSRGPATNEKLFF.